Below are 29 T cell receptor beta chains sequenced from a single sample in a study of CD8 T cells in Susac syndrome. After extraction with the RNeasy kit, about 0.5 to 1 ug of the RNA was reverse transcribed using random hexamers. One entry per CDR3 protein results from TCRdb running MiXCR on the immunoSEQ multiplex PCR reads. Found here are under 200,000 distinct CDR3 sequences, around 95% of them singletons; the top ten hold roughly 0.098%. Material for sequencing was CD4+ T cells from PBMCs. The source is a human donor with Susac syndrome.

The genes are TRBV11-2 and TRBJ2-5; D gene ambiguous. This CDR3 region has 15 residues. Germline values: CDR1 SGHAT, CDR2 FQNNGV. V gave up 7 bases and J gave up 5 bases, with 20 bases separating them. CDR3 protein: CASTTGRSVSETQYF. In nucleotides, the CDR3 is TGTGCCAGCACCACGGGCAGGAGCGTTTCGGAGACCCAGTACTTC.

The CDR3 bases are TGTGCCAGTAGTACTAGCCCCGGGAGCACGGAGCTGTTTTTT. Translating gives CASSTSPGSTELFF. The genes are TRBV19 and TRBJ2-2; tentatively, D is TRBD2 (6 bases). The CDR3 contains 14 residues. Germline lookup yields CDR1 LNHDA and CDR2 SQIVND (reference sequence). V shed 4 bases and J shed 10 bases, with 16 bases lying between them.

The chain's CDR3 is CASSVEWDPWYGYTF. The CDR3 DNA reads as TGTGCCAGCAGCGTAGAATGGGATCCGTGGTATGGCTACACCTTC. The V gene is TRBV9, the J gene TRBJ1-2; D gene uncertain. V lost 0 bases and J lost 5, with 14 bases in between. CDR1 and CDR2 (germline): SGDLS, YYNGEE. The CDR3 covers 15 residues.

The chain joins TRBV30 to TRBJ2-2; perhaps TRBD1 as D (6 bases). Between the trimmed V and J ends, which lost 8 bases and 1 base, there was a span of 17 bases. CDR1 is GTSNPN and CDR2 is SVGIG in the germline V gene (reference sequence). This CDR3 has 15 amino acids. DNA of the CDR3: TGTGCCCGAGGACAGTGGGGCTTGAACACCGGGGAGCTGTTTTTT. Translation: CARGQWGLNTGELFF.

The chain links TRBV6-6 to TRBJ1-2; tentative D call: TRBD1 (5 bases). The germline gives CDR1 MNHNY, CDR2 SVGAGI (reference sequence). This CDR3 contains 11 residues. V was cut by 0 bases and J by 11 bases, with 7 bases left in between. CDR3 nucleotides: TGTGCCAGCAGTTACTCCGACAGATACACCTTC. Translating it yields CASSYSDRYTF.

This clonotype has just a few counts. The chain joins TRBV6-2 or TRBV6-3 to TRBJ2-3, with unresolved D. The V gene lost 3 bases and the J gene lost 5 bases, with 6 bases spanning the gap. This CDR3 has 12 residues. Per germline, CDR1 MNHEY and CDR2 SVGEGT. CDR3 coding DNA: TGTGCCAGCAGTTATCTTGGAGATACGCAGTATTTT. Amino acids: CASSYLGDTQYF.

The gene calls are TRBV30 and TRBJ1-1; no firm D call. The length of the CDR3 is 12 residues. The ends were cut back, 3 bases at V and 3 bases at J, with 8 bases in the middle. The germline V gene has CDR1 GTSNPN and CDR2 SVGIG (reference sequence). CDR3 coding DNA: TGTGCCTGGAGGTTGGCTTACACTGAAGCTTTCTTT. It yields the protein CAWRLAYTEAFF.

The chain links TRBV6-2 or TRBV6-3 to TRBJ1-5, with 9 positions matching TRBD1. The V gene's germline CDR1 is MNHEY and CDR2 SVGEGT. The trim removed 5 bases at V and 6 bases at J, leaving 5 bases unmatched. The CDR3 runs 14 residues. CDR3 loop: CASSGRDRVQPQHF. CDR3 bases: TGTGCCAGCAGTGGCCGGGACAGGGTTCAGCCCCAGCATTTT.

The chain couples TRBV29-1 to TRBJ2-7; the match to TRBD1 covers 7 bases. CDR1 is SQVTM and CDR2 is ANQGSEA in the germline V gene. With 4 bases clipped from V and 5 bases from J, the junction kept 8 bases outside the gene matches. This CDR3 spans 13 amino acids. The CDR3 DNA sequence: TGCAGCGTTGGGGGTGACAGGGTGCACGAGCAGTACTTC. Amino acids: CSVGGDRVHEQYF.

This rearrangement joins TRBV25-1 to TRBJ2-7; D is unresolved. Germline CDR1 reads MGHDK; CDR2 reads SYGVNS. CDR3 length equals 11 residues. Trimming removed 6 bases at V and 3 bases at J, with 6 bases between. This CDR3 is CASRGYYEQYF. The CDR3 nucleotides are TGTGCCAGCAGAGGGTACTACGAGCAGTACTTC.

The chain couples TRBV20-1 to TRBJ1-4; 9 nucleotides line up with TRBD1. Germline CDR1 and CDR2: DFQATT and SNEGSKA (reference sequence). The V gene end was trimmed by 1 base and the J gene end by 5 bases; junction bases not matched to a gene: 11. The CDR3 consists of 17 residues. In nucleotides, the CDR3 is TGCAGTGCTAGAGTTCAACAGGGGGCCCATCCGAATGAAAAACTGTTTTTT. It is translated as CSARVQQGAHPNEKLFF.

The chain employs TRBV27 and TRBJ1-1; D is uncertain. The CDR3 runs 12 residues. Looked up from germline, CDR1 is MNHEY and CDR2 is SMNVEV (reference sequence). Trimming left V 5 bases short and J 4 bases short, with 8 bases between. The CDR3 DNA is TGTGCCAGCAGTACGGTGGGCACTGAAGCTTTCTTT. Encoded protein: CASSTVGTEAFF.

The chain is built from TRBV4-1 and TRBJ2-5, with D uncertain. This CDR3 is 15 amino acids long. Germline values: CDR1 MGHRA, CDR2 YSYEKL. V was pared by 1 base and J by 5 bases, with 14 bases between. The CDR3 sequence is CASSQGVGPEETQYF. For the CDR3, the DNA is TGCGCCAGCAGCCAAGGAGTAGGGCCGGAGGAGACCCAGTACTTC.

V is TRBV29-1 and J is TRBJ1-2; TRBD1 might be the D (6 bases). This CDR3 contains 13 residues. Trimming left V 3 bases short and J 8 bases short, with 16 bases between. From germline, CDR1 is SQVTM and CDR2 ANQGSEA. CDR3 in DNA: TGCAGCGTTGATGGGCAGGGGCTGGAGGGCTACACCTTC. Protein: CSVDGQGLEGYTF.

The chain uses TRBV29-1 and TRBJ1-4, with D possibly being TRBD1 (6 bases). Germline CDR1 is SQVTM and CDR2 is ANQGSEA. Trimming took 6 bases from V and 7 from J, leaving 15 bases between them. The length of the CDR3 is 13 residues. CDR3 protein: CSVRGGQGEKLFF. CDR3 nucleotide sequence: TGCAGCGTCAGAGGGGGGCAGGGTGAAAAACTGTTTTTT.

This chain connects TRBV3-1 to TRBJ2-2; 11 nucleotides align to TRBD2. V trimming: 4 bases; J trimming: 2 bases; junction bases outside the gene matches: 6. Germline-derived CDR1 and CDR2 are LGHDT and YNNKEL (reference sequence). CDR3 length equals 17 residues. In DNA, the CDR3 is TGTGCCAGCAGCCGACTAGCGGGGAACTTTAACACCGGGGAGCTGTTTTTT. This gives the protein CASSRLAGNFNTGELFF.

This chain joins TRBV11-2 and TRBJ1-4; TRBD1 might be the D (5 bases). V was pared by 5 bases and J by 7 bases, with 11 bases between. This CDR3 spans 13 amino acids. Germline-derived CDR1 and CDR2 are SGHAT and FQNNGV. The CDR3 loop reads CASSPQGSEKLFF. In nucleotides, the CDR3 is TGTGCCAGCAGCCCCCAGGGTTCTGAAAAACTGTTTTTT.

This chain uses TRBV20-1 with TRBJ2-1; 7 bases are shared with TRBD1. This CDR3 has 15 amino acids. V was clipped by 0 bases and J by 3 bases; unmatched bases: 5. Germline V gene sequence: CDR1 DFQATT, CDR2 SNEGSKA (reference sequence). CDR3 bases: TGCAGTGCTAGAGATCGAAACAGGGGCTACAATGAGCAGTTCTTC. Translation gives CSARDRNRGYNEQFF.

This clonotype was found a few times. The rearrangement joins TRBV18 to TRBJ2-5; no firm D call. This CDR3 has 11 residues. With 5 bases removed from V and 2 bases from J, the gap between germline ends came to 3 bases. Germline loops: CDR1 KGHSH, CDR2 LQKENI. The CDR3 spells CASSGQETQYF. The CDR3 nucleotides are TGTGCCAGCTCAGGTCAAGAGACCCAGTACTTC.

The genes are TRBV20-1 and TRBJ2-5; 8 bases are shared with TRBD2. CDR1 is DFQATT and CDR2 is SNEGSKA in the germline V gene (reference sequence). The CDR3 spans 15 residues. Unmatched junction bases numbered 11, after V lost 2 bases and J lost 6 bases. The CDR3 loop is CSARPAGGMRKTQYF. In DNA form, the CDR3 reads TGCAGTGCTAGACCTGCGGGGGGCATGAGAAAGACCCAGTACTTC.

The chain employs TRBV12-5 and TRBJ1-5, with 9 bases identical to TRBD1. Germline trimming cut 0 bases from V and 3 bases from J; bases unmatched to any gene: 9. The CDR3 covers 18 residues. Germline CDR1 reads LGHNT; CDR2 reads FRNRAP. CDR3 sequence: CASGLVLGGTGNNQPQHF. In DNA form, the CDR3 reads TGTGCTAGTGGTTTGGTCTTAGGTGGGACAGGGAACAATCAGCCCCAGCATTTT.

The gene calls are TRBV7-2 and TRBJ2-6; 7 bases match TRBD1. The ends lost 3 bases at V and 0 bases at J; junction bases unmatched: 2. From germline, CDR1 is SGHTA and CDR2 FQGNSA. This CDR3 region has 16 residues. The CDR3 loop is CASSLDRSSGANVLTF. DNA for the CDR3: TGTGCCAGCAGCTTGGACAGGAGCTCTGGGGCCAACGTCCTGACTTTC.

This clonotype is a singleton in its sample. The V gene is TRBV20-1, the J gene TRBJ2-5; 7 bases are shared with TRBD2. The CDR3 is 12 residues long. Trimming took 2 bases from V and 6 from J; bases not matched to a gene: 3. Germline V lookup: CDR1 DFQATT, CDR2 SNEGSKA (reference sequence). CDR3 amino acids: CSARQGGKTQYF. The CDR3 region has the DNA TGCAGTGCTAGACAGGGAGGGAAGACCCAGTACTTC.

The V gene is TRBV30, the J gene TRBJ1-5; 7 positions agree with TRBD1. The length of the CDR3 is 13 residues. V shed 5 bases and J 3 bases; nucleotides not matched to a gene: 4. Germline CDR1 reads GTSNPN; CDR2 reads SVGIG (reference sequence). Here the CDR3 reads CAWSDRLNQPQHF. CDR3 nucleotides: TGTGCCTGGTCGGACAGGCTCAATCAGCCCCAGCATTTT.

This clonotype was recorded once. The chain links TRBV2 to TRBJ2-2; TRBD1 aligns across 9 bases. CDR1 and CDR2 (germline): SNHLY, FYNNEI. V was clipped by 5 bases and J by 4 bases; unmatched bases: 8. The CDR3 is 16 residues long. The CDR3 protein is CASSLSGTGITGELFF. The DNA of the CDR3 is TGTGCCAGCAGTCTATCCGGGACAGGGATCACCGGGGAGCTGTTTTTT.

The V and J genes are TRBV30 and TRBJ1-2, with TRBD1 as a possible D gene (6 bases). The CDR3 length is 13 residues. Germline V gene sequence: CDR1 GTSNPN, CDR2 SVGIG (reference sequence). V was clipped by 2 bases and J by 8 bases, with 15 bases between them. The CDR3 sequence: CAWSTGTEGGYTF. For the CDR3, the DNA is TGTGCCTGGAGTACAGGGACGGAGGGCGGCTACACCTTC. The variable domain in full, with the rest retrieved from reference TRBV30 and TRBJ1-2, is SQTIHQWPATLVQPVGSPLSLECTVEGTSNPNLYWYRQAAGRGLQLLFYSVGIGQISSEVPQNLSASRPQDRQFILSSKKLLLSDSGFYLCAWSTGTEGGYTFGSGTRLTVV.

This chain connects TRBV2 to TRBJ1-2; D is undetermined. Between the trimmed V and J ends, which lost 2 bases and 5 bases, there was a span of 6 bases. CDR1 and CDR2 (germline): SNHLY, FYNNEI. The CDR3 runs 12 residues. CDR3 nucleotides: TGTGCCAGCAGTGAACGATTTTATGGCTACACCTTC. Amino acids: CASSERFYGYTF.

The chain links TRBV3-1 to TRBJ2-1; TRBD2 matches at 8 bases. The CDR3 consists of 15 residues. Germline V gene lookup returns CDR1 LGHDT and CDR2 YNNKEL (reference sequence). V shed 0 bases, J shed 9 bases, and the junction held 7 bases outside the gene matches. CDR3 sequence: CASSQDIAGGREQFF. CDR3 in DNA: TGTGCCAGCAGCCAAGATATCGCGGGGGGCCGTGAGCAGTTCTTC.

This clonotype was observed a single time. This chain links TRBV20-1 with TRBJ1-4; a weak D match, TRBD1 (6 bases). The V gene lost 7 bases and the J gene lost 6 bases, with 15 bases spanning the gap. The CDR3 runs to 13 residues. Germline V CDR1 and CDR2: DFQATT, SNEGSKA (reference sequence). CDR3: CSEARGMDEKLFF. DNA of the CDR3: TGCAGTGAAGCGAGGGGGATGGATGAAAAACTGTTTTTT.